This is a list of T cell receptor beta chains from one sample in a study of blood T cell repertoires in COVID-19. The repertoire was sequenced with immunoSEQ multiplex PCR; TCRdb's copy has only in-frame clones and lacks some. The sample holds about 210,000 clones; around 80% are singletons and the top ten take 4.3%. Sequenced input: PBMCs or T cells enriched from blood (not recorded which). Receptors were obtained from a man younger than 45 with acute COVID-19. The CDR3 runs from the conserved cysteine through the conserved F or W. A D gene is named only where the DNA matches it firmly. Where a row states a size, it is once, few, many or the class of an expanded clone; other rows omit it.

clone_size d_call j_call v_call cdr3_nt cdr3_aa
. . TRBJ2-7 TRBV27 TGTGCCAGCAGTAAGACAGGAGTTAGCTCCTACGAGCAGTACTTC CASSKTGVSSYEQYF
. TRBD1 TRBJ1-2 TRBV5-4 TGTGCCAGCAGCTTGGGTACGGACAGGGAAACCTATGGCTACACCTTC CASSLGTDRETYGYTF
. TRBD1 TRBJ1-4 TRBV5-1 TGCGCCAGCAGCTTCGTCCAGGGGGGCGAAAAACTGTTTTTT CASSFVQGGEKLFF
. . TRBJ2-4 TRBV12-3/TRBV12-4 TGTGCCAGCAGTTTTCAGGGTGGCATTCAGTACTTC CASSFQGGIQYF
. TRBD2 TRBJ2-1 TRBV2 TGTGCCAGCAGTGAAATCGGGGGGGCTTACAATGAGCAGTTCTTC CASSEIGGAYNEQFF
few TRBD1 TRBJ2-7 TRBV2 TGTGCCAGCGGGGGACAGGGGCCCTACGAGCAGTACTTC CASGGQGPYEQYF
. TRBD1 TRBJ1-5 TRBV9 TGTGCCAGCAGCGTAGATGCGGGGACAGGGGGCGCAGAGCAGCCCCAGCATTTT CASSVDAGTGGAEQPQHF
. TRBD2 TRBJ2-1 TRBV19 TGTGCCAGTAGTATAGACGGGGGGGAAAATGAGCAGTTCTTC CASSIDGGENEQFF
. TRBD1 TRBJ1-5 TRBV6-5 TGTGCCAGCAGTAGAGGGACAGGGGCGGGACAGCCCCAGCATTTT CASSRGTGAGQPQHF
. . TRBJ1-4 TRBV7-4 TGTGCCAGCAGCTGGAGGCGAGGGGAAAAACTGTTTTTT CASSWRRGEKLFF
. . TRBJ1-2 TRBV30 TGTGCCTGGAGCGCAGACAGAGCCGCTAACTATGGCTACACCTTC CAWSADRAANYGYTF
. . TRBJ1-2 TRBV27 TGTGCCAGCAGTTCCCTTCCGGGGGATTCCTATGGCTACACCTTC CASSSLPGDSYGYTF
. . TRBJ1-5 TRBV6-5 TGTGCCAGCAGATACAAAGGGGCAAATAGCAATCAGCCCCAGCATTTT CASRYKGANSNQPQHF
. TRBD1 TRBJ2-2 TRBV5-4 TGTGCCAGCAGCAAACCGGGACAGGGGGCGGAGACCGGGGAGCTGTTTTTT CASSKPGQGAETGELFF
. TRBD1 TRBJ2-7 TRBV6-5 TGTGCCAGGGGAAGACAGGGCTACGAGCAGTACTTC CARGRQGYEQYF
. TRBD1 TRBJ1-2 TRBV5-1 TGCGCCAGCAGCTTGGATGGGACAGCCTTTTATGGCTACACCTTC CASSLDGTAFYGYTF
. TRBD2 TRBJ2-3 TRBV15 TGTGCCACCAGCAGAGGGGAAGCGGGGATGCAGACGCAGTATTTT CATSRGEAGMQTQYF
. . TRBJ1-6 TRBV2 TGTGCCAGCAGTCCCCTTGAGGATTCACCCCTCCACTTT CASSPLEDSPLHF
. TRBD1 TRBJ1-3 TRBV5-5 TGTGCCAGCAGCTCAGCCGGGACAGGCGCTTTCTCTGGAAACACCATATATTTT CASSSAGTGAFSGNTIYF
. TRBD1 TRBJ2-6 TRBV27 TGTGCCAGCAGTTATCGGACAGGGGGATCTGGGGCCAACGTCCTGACTTTC CASSYRTGGSGANVLTF
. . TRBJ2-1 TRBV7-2 TGTGCCAGCAGTTCCCCAGGGGTGGCGTACAATGAGCAGTTCTTC CASSSPGVAYNEQFF
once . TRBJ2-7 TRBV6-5 TGTGCCAGCAGACGAGGGCCTTGGGGATACGAGCAGTACTTC CASRRGPWGYEQYF
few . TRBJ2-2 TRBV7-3 TGTGCCAGCAGCTCCCTTAACACCGGGGAGCTGTTTTTT CASSSLNTGELFF
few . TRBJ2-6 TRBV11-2 TGTGCCAGCAGCTTAGGCGGGGCTGGGGCCAACGTCCTGACTTTC CASSLGGAGANVLTF
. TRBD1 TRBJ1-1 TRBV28 TGTGCCAGCAGTAGTCACGACAGGGGGAAAGAAGCTTTCTTT CASSSHDRGKEAFF
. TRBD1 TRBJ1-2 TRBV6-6 TGTGCCAGCAGTTACTCGAGTACAGGGGGCGCGTTAGGCTACACCTTC CASSYSSTGGALGYTF
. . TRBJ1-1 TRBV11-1 TGTGCCAGCAGCTCCAGGGGCTTGAACACTGAAGCTTTCTTT CASSSRGLNTEAFF
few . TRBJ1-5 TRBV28 TGTGCCAGCAGTTGGGGGCAGGGCCCTCAGCCCCAGCATTTT CASSWGQGPQPQHF
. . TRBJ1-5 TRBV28 TGTGCCAGCAGTTCCGGACAGACCGGCAATCAGCCCCAGCATTTT CASSSGQTGNQPQHF
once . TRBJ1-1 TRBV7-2 TGTGCCAGCAGCTTAATATGGAACACTGAAGCTTTCTTT CASSLIWNTEAFF
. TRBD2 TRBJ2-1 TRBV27 TGTGCCAGCAGGCGGGGGGGATCCTACAATGAGCAGTTCTTC CASRRGGSYNEQFF
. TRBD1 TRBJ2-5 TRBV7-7 TGTGCCAGCTCGGGACAGGTCGGGGAGACCCAGTACTTC CASSGQVGETQYF
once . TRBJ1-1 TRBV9 TGTGCCAGCAGCGTAGGGCGGGACCGCACGACACCAAACACTGAAGCTTTCTTT CASSVGRDRTTPNTEAFF
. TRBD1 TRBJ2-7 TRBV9 TGTGCCAGCAGCGCTAGGACAGGGGGCGGTTACGAGCAGTACTTC CASSARTGGGYEQYF
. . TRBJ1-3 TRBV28 TGTGCCAGCATAATAGGGGGGGTCTCTGGAAACACCATATATTTT CASIIGGVSGNTIYF
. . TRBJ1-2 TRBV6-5 TGTGCCAGCAGGACTGGAGGCAGTCCGGGCTACACCTTC CASRTGGSPGYTF
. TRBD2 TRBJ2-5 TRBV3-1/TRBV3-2 TGTGCCAGCAGCCAAGATGGGAGCGGGGGGTACCAAGAGACCCAGTACTTC CASSQDGSGGYQETQYF
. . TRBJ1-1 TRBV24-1 TGTGCCACCAGTGAACCCGGACAGCATGAAGCTTTCTTT CATSEPGQHEAFF
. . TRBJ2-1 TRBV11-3 TGTGCCAGCAGTCTAGACGGAAGCTCCTACAATGAGCAGTTCTTC CASSLDGSSYNEQFF